This T cell receptor beta chain comes out of a study of blood T cells in healthy people across ages. Study-wide findings and caveats: Compared with aged donors, long-lived donors showed fewer expanded clones, suggesting selection. Samples with more naive T cells showed higher observed beta diversity.

V shed 0 bases and J 2 bases; nucleotides not matched to a gene: 3. CDR1 and CDR2 (germline): SGHDT, YYEEEE. The CDR3 length is 17 residues. Alongside a J-beta primer mix, a sample-barcoded 5' primer served in a second PCR lasting about 7 to 11 cycles. MiXCR, applied by TCRdb to the 5' RACE reads, yields one record per CDR3 protein. The top ten clones hold about 0.69% of a sample with around 1,000,000 distinct CDR3 sequences, 25% of them seen once. Remarks on this clonotype: What it binds is not known.

The sample was also reused in another study, on T cells of mothers and their children. Per that paper: Material was donated by three healthy Caucasian mothers and their six children.

Source material: blood. This chain links TRBV5-6 with TRBJ2-5, with 14 bases lining up with TRBD2. The clonotype originates from a girl aged 2 to 10 in good health. For the CDR3, the DNA is TGTGCCAGCAGCTTGGTACGGACTAGCGGGGGGCAAGAGACCCAGTACTTC. It specifies CASSLVRTSGGQETQYF.